These 28 T cell receptor beta chains came from one sample sequenced in a study of T cells in Graves' hyperthyroidism and ophthalmopathy. RNA transcripts provided the source from which TCR beta CDR3 regions were amplified. First-round RT-PCR targeting the TCR CDR3 was performed with the HTBI primer set. TCRdb reprocessed the multiplex PCR reads via MiXCR and lists one record per CDR3 protein. Of 660,000 or so distinct CDR3 sequences in the sample, 20% to 25% were seen once. The sequenced sample consisted of blood. All receptors derive from a man aged 30-40 years with Graves' ophthalmopathy.

This chain connects TRBV20-1 to TRBJ2-7; the D call may be TRBD1 or TRBD2 (5 bases each). The length of the CDR3 is 14 residues. The V gene lost 2 bases and the J gene lost 0 bases, with 11 bases spanning the gap. Germline CDR1 is DFQATT and CDR2 is SNEGSKA (reference sequence). CDR3 sequence: CSARRDAGSYEQYF. The DNA for the CDR3 is TGCAGTGCTAGAAGGGACGCCGGCTCCTACGAGCAGTACTTC.

This chain links TRBV4-3 with TRBJ2-5; 10 positions agree with TRBD2. Per germline, CDR1 LGHNA and CDR2 YSLEER. The CDR3 is 18 amino acids. Trimming took 4 bases from V and 2 from J; bases not matched to a gene: 13. Here the CDR3 reads CASSPTRTSGPPQETQYF. CDR3 nucleotides: TGCGCCAGCAGCCCAACAAGGACTAGCGGCCCCCCACAAGAGACCCAGTACTTC.

Only a few counts were recorded for this clonotype. The rearrangement uses TRBV20-1 and TRBJ1-6; TRBD1 might be the D (6 bases). Trimming left V 3 bases short and J 7 bases short, with 13 bases between. Germline values: CDR1 DFQATT, CDR2 SNEGSKA (reference sequence). CDR3 size: 14 residues. In DNA form, the CDR3 reads TGCAGTGCTAGGTCAGGGGCCCAAAATTCACCCCTCCACTTT. The encoded protein is CSARSGAQNSPLHF.

This clonotype appeared many times. This chain uses TRBV28 with TRBJ2-7; D not resolved. CDR1 MDHEN and CDR2 SYDVKM come from the germline V gene. The CDR3 loop spans 16 amino acids. V lost 1 base and J lost 0, with 13 bases in between. Written as DNA, the CDR3 is TGTGCCAGCAGTTTATACGGCAGCCACTCCTCCTACGAGCAGTACTTC. This codes for CASSLYGSHSSYEQYF. The whole variable domain, filled in from reference TRBV28 and TRBJ2-7, reads DVKVTQSSRYLVKRTGEKVFLECVQDMDHENMFWYRQDPGLGLRLIYFSYDVKMKEKGDIPEGYSVSREKKERFSLILESASTNQTSMYLCASSLYGSHSSYEQYFGPGTRLTVT.

This clonotype came up many times. This sequence joins TRBV20-1 and TRBJ1-2; 7 bases agree with TRBD1. CDR1 is DFQATT, CDR2 SNEGSKA, per germline (reference sequence). This CDR3 is built from 11 residues. Losses at the gene ends were 6 bases for V and 4 bases for J; bases not matched to a gene: 2. CDR3 in DNA: TGCAGTGCGGGACAGAGCTATGGCTACACCTTC. This sequence encodes CSAGQSYGYTF.

This clonotype appeared many times. The chain links TRBV7-3 to TRBJ2-1; D perhaps matches TRBD2 (6 bases). The CDR3 runs 13 residues. Germline V gene data show CDR1 as SGHTA and CDR2 as FQGTGA. V was shortened by 3 bases and J by 5 bases, with 8 bases between the two germline ends. The CDR3 loop is CASSLGLDNEQFF. The CDR3 bases are TGTGCCAGCAGCTTGGGACTGGACAATGAGCAGTTCTTC.

This clonotype was found a few times. The chain joins TRBV19 to TRBJ1-5; TRBD1 matches 7 bases. The V segment lost 4 bases and the J segment 4 bases; nucleotides outside the gene matches: 10. The CDR3 runs 16 residues. Germline V lookup: CDR1 LNHDA, CDR2 SQIVND (reference sequence). As DNA, the CDR3 is TGTGCCAGTAGTAAAGAGTGGACAGGAGGAAATCAGCCCCAGCATTTT. Its protein is CASSKEWTGGNQPQHF.

J is TRBJ2-1 and V is TRBV20-1, with D possibly TRBD2 on 6 matching bases. V was cut by 0 bases and J by 0 bases, with 12 bases left in between. The CDR3 has 16 amino acids. CDR1 and CDR2 (germline): DFQATT, SNEGSKA (reference sequence). CDR3 loop: CSARESSAHSYNEQFF. The CDR3 DNA sequence: TGCAGTGCTAGAGAGTCTAGCGCCCACTCCTACAATGAGCAGTTCTTC.

This clonotype occurred many times. The chain employs TRBV20-1 and TRBJ2-7; D gene uncertain. The CDR3 runs to 13 residues. Germline CDR1 and CDR2: DFQATT and SNEGSKA (reference sequence). Deletions cut 0 bases from V and 6 bases from J, with 12 bases between. The CDR3, as DNA: TGCAGTGCTAGAGATGGGCAGGTGGGCGAGCAGTACTTC. Its protein product is CSARDGQVGEQYF.

The V and J genes are TRBV13 and TRBJ1-2; TRBD1 might be the D (5 bases). The length of the CDR3 is 14 residues. Germline V gene lookup returns CDR1 PRHDT and CDR2 FYEKMQ (reference sequence). V was trimmed by 5 bases and J by 6 bases, leaving 16 bases between them. CDR3 loop: CASSRDWGIDGYTF. The CDR3 nucleotides are TGTGCCAGCAGCCGAGATTGGGGGATTGATGGCTACACCTTC.

This clonotype came up a few times. The V and J genes are TRBV2 and TRBJ2-2, with a possible D match to TRBD2 (5 bases). CDR1 and CDR2 from the germline V gene are SNHLY and FYNNEI. The germline V and J ends were trimmed by 8 bases and 0 bases, with 16 bases remaining between them. This CDR3 has 16 amino acids. CDR3 sequence (DNA): TGTGCCAGCGTGGTGAGGGATTCGTCGAACACCGGGGAGCTGTTTTTT. It codes for CASVVRDSSNTGELFF.

For this clonotype: The CDR3 ends on some other residue instead of the conserved phenylalanine or tryptophan, so this is likely a read error. The V and J genes are TRBV28 and TRBJ1-2; D uncertain. CDR3 length: 11 amino acids. Germline CDR1 MDHEN, CDR2 SYDVKM. The ends were cut back, 6 bases at V and 4 bases at J, with 6 bases in the middle. The CDR3 DNA is TGTGCCAGCAGCCTCGCCTATGGCTACACCCTC. As protein: CASSLAYGYTL.

This rearrangement joins TRBV4-3 to TRBJ2-7; TRBD1 might be the D (5 bases). The germline V gene encodes CDR1 LGHNA and CDR2 YSLEER. Trimming stripped 0 bases from V and 2 bases from J, with 11 bases between. CDR3 length: 15 amino acids. CDR3 sequence reads: CASSQERGVTYEQYF. CDR3 bases: TGCGCCAGCAGCCAAGAAAGGGGCGTCACCTACGAGCAGTACTTC.

The V call is TRBV18, the J call TRBJ2-2; possible D gene TRBD2, 6 bases. Trimming removed 3 bases at V and 5 bases at J, with 19 bases between. The CDR3 is 17 residues long. Germline V lookup: CDR1 KGHSH, CDR2 LQKENI. CDR3 residues: CASSPSVIAAGTGELFF. The CDR3 DNA follows: TGTGCCAGCTCACCGTCTGTAATCGCGGCGGGGACCGGGGAGCTGTTTTTT.

This clonotype has at least ten counts. This rearrangement joins TRBV28 to TRBJ2-1; 7 bases line up with TRBD2. There are 16 residues in the CDR3. The germline V gene encodes CDR1 MDHEN and CDR2 SYDVKM. V shed 8 bases and J 4 bases; nucleotides not matched to a gene: 14. The CDR3 coding sequence is TGTGCCAGCCTTTCAACGGGTGGGGGAGGGTACAATGAGCAGTTCTTC. Protein: CASLSTGGGGYNEQFF.

The table lists this clonotype with a few counts. The chain recombines TRBV27 with TRBJ2-7, with a weak D call TRBD2 (6 bases). The length of the CDR3 is 15 residues. Trimming took off 2 bases at V and 2 bases at J, with 13 bases between the two ends. Looked up from germline, CDR1 is MNHEY and CDR2 is SMNVEV (reference sequence). The CDR3 spells CASSLRLANTYEQYF. CDR3 sequence (DNA): TGTGCCAGCAGTTTAAGGCTAGCGAATACCTACGAGCAGTACTTC.

At least ten counts were recorded for this clonotype. The chain couples TRBV7-9 to TRBJ2-7; D possibly uses TRBD1 or TRBD2 (5 bases each). Germline V gene lookup returns CDR1 SEHNR and CDR2 FQNEAQ (reference sequence). V lost 5 bases and J lost 7, with 12 bases in between. The CDR3 extends over 12 amino acids. The chain's CDR3 is CASSPDWGEQYF. The DNA of the CDR3 is TGTGCCAGCAGCCCGGACTGGGGGGAGCAGTACTTC.

For this clonotype: This clone may be a read error of a much larger clone one base away. The gene calls are TRBV7-9 and TRBJ2-7; D is uncertain. Germline V gene lookup returns CDR1 SEHNR and CDR2 FQNEAQ (reference sequence). The CDR3 length is 13 residues. This CDR3 is CSSSWGGDYEQYF. For the CDR3, the DNA is TGTTCCAGCAGCTGGGGTGGAGACTACGAGCAGTACTTC.

This clonotype has just a few counts. J is TRBJ2-3 and V is TRBV30; D unclear. The CDR3 length is 12 residues. Germline V gene lookup returns CDR1 GTSNPN and CDR2 SVGIG (reference sequence). V gave up 1 base and J gave up 4 bases, with 6 bases separating them. This CDR3 reads CAWSAASDTQYF. For the CDR3, the DNA is TGTGCCTGGAGTGCCGCCTCAGATACGCAGTATTTT.

The chain recombines TRBV2 with TRBJ2-3; 10 positions agree with TRBD2. The germline V gene encodes CDR1 SNHLY and CDR2 FYNNEI. The ends lost 6 bases at V and 1 base at J; junction bases unmatched: 10. CDR3 length equals 17 residues. DNA for the CDR3: TGTGCCAGCAGGAGACAAGCGGGAGGGTGGGGCACAGATACGCAGTATTTT. As protein: CASRRQAGGWGTDTQYF.

The CDR3 DNA reads TGTGCCAGCAGTCCGCTGCCACCCAGAGCAAATACGCAGTATTTT. Translation gives CASSPLPPRANTQYF. The chain carries TRBV6-2 or TRBV6-3 and TRBJ2-3; no reliable D call. The CDR3 is 15 amino acids. Per germline, CDR1 MNHEY and CDR2 SVGEGT. V dropped 5 bases and J dropped 7 bases, with 19 bases sitting between them.

This clonotype was picked up a small number of times. The chain employs TRBV27 and TRBJ2-2; D is uncertain. Germline lookup yields CDR1 MNHEY and CDR2 SMNVEV (reference sequence). Trimming removed 0 bases at V and 6 bases at J, with 8 bases between. The CDR3 totals 14 residues. The CDR3 loop is CASSLSILAGELFF. In DNA form, the CDR3 reads TGTGCCAGCAGTTTATCGATCTTGGCCGGGGAGCTGTTTTTT.

J is TRBJ1-4 and V is TRBV7-2; 7 bases align to TRBD1. From germline, CDR1 is SGHTA and CDR2 FQGNSA. The J segment lost 8 bases and the V segment lost 3 bases, leaving 6 bases of the junction unmatched. The CDR3 length is 14 residues. The CDR3 DNA follows: TGTGCCAGCAGCTTGCAGGGGGTGAACGAAAAACTGTTTTTT. Translation: CASSLQGVNEKLFF. The variable domain in full, completed from reference TRBV7-2 and TRBJ1-4, reads GAGVSQSPSNKVTEKGKDVELRCDPISGHTALYWYRQSLGQGLEFLIYFQGNSAPDKSGLPSDRFSAERTGGSVSTLTIQRTQQEDSAVYLCASSLQGVNEKLFFGSGTQLSVL.

The chain combines TRBV7-2 with TRBJ2-5; 8 bases map to TRBD2. From germline, CDR1 is SGHTA and CDR2 FQGNSA. The trim removed 3 bases at V and 0 bases at J, leaving 12 bases unmatched. This CDR3 comprises 18 residues. The CDR3 sequence: CASSLRLATSEYQETQYF. For the CDR3, the DNA is TGTGCCAGCAGCTTGCGCCTTGCGACTAGCGAATACCAAGAGACCCAGTACTTC.

This clonotype was detected only a few times. The chain is built from TRBV5-1 and TRBJ2-7, with 11 positions matching TRBD2. Germline CDR1 and CDR2: SGHRS and YFSETQ. The CDR3 is made up of 15 amino acids. Trimming removed 4 bases from V and 2 bases from J; junction bases left unmatched: 5. CDR3 in DNA: TGCGCCAGCAGCCCACTAGCGGGAGACGCCTACGAGCAGTACTTC. Translated, it gives CASSPLAGDAYEQYF.

The chain has TRBV20-1 and TRBJ2-1; tentatively, D is TRBD2 (5 bases). Per the germline V gene, CDR1 is DFQATT and CDR2 is SNEGSKA (reference sequence). The V and J ends lost 0 bases and 1 base respectively, with 10 bases between them. This CDR3 is 15 amino acids long. CDR3 DNA: TGCAGTGCTAGAGATTTGAGCGGTTCCTACAATGAGCAGTTCTTC. Translated, it gives CSARDLSGSYNEQFF.

A few counts support this clonotype. The chain carries TRBV28 and TRBJ1-1; no clear D. Germline V gene sequence: CDR1 MDHEN, CDR2 SYDVKM. The CDR3 runs to 15 residues. The ends were cut back, 3 bases at V and 0 bases at J, with 11 bases in the middle. The CDR3 reads CASSFSGRLNTEAFF. Written as DNA, the CDR3 is TGTGCCAGCAGTTTCAGTGGACGGTTGAACACTGAAGCTTTCTTT.

This clonotype has more than one count but fewer than ten. CDR3 nucleotides: TGTGCCCGTGGCTACGAGCAGTACTTC. Its protein is CARGYEQYF. The rearrangement links TRBV12-3 or TRBV12-4 to TRBJ2-7; no definite D call. The CDR3 covers 9 residues. V dropped 11 bases and J dropped 3 bases, with 5 bases sitting between them.